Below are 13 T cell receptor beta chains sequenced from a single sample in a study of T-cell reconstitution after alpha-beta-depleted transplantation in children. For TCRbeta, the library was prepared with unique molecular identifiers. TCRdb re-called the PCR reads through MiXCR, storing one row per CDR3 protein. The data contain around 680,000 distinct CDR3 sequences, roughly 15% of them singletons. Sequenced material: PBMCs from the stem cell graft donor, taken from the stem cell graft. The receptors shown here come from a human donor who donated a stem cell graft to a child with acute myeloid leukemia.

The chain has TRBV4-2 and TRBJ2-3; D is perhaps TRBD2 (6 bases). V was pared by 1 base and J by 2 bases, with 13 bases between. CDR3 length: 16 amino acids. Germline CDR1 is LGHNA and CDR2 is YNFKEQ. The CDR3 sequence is CASSQVRGKYTDTQYF. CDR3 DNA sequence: TGTGCCAGCAGCCAAGTACGCGGGAAGTACACAGATACGCAGTATTTT.

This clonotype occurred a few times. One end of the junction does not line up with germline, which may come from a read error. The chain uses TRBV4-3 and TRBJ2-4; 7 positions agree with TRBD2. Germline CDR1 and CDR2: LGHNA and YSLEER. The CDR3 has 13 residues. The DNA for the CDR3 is TGCGCCAGCAGCCAAGAAGCCGGGGACGGGAGGCACTTC. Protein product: CASSQEAGDGRHF.

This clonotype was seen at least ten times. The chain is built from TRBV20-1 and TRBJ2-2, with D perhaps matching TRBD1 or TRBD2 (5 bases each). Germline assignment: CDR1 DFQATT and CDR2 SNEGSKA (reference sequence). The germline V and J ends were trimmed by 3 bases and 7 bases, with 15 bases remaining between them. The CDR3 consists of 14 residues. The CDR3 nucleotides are TGCAGTGCTAGTATCCCGGGGCGAATCGGGGAGCTGTTTTTT. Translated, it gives CSASIPGRIGELFF.

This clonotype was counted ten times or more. The CDR3 sequence is CSVRDSYEQYV. The CDR3 coding sequence is TGCAGTGTTCGGGACAGTTACGAGCAGTACGTC. The chain is built from TRBV20-1 and TRBJ2-7, with 7 bases fitting TRBD1. Trimming at V came to 7 bases and at J to 4 bases, leaving 4 bases not matched to a gene. This CDR3 is built from 11 residues. Looked up from germline, CDR1 is DFQATT and CDR2 is SNEGSKA (reference sequence).

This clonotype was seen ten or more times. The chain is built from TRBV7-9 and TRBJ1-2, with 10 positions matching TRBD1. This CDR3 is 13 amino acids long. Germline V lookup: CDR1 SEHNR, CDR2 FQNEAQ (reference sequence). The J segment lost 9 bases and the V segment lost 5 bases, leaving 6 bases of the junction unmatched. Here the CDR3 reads CASSRTGGERYTF. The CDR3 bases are TGTGCCAGCAGCCGGACAGGGGGAGAACGCTACACCTTC.

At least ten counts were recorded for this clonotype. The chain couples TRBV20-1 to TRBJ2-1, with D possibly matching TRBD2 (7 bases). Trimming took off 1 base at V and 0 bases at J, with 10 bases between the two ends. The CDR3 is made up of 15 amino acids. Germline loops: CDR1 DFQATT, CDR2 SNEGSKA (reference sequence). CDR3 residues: CSARGRGRSYNEQFF. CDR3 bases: TGCAGTGCTAGAGGGCGGGGGCGCTCCTACAATGAGCAGTTCTTC.

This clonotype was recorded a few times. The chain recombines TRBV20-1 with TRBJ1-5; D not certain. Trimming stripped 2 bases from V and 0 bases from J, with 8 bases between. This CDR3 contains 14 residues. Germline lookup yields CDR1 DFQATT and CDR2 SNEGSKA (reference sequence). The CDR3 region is CSARSDLSNQPQHF. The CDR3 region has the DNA TGCAGTGCTAGATCCGACCTTAGCAATCAGCCCCAGCATTTT.

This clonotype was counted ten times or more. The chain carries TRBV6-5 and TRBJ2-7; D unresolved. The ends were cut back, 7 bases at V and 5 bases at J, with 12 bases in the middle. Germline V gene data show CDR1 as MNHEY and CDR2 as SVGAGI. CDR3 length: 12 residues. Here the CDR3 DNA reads TGTGCCAGCATGGGCAGCCGGGACGAGCAGTACTTC. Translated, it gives CASMGSRDEQYF.

The CDR3 DNA reads as TGTGCCAGCAGTCCCGGCGGTCAAAGCTACGAGCAGTACGTC. This gives the protein CASSPGGQSYEQYV. The rearrangement uses TRBV12-3 or TRBV12-4 and TRBJ2-7, with D unresolved. The CDR3 contains 14 residues. V was trimmed by 5 bases and J by 3 bases, leaving 14 bases between them.

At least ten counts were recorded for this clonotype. The CDR3 sequence: CSASPDSPIDGYTF. The CDR3 DNA reads as TGCAGTGCTAGCCCCGACAGCCCGATCGATGGCTACACCTTC. The V call is TRBV20-1, the J call TRBJ1-2; maybe TRBD1 (5 bases). This CDR3 has 14 amino acids. V lost 3 bases to trimming and J lost 6 bases, with 17 bases between them. Per germline, CDR1 DFQATT and CDR2 SNEGSKA (reference sequence).

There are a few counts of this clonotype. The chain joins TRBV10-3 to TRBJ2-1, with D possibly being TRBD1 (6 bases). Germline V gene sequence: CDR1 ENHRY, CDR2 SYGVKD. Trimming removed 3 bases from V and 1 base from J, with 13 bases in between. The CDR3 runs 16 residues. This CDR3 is CAISDLEGESYNEQFF. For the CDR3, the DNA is TGTGCCATCAGTGACCTAGAGGGGGAGTCCTACAATGAGCAGTTCTTC.

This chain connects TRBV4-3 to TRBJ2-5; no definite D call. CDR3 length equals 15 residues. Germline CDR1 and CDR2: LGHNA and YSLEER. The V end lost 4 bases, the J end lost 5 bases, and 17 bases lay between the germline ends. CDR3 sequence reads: CASSLHRNPEETQYF. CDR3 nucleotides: TGCGCCAGCAGCCTACACCGAAACCCCGAGGAGACCCAGTACTTC.

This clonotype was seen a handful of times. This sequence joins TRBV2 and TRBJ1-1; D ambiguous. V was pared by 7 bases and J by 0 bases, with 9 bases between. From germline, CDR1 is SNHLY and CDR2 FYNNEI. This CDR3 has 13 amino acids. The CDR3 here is CASIGLMNTEAFF. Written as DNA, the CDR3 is TGTGCCAGCATAGGCCTAATGAACACTGAAGCTTTCTTT.